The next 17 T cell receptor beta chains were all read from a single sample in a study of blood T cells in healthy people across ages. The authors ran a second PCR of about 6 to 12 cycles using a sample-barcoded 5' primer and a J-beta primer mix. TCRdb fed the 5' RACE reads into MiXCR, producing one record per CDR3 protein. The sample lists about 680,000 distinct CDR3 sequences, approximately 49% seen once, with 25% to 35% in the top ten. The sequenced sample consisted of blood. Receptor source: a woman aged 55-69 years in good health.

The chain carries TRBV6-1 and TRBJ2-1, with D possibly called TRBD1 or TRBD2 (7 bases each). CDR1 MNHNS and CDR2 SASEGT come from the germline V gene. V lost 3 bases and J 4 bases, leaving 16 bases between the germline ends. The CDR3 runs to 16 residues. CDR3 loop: CASSDEGASGYNEQFF. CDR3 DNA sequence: TGTGCCAGCAGTGATGAGGGGGCTAGCGGTTACAATGAGCAGTTCTTC.

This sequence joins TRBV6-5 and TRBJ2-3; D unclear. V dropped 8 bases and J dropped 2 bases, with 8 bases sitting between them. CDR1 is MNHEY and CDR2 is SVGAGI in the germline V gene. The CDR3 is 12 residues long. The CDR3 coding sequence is TGTGCCAGCGGAAGGGCCACAGATACGCAGTATTTT. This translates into CASGRATDTQYF.

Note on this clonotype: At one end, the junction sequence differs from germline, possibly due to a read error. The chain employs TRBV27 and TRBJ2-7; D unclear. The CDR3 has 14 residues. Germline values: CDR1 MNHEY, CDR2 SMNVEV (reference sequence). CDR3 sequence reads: CASMVGLSSHEQYF. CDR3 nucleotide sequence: TGTGCCAGCATGGTAGGGCTCAGCTCCCACGAGCAGTACTTC.

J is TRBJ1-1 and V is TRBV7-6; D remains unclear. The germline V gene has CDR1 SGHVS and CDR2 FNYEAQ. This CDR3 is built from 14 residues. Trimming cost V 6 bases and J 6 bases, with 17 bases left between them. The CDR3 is CASSPIPQEPEAFF. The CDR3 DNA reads TGTGCCAGCAGTCCTATTCCCCAGGAACCTGAAGCTTTCTTT.

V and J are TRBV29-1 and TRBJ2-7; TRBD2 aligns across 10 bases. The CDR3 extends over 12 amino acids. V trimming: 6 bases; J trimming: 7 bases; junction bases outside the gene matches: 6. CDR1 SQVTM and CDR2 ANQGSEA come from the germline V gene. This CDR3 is CSVTGTSVEQYF. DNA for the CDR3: TGCAGCGTGACTGGGACTAGCGTTGAGCAGTACTTC.

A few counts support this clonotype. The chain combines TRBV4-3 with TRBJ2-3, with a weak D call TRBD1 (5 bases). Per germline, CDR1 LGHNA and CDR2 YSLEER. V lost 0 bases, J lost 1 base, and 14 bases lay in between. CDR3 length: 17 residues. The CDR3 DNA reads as TGCGCCAGCAGCCAAGATAAGGGGAAAGGGGGCACAGATACGCAGTATTTT. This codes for CASSQDKGKGGTDTQYF.

CDR3 coding DNA: TGTGCCAGCACCCCCGGGACAAAGCAAGAGACCCAGTACTTC. Amino acids: CASTPGTKQETQYF. The chain links TRBV7-8 to TRBJ2-5; D is possibly TRBD1 (6 bases). Trimming pared 7 bases from V and 2 bases from J, leaving 14 bases between. CDR1 and CDR2 (germline): SGHVS, FQNEAQ. The CDR3 runs to 14 residues. Together with reference TRBV7-8 and TRBJ2-5, the CDR3 gives the full variable domain: GAGVSQSPRYKVAKRGQDVALRCDPISGHVSLFWYQQALGQGPEFLTYFQNEAQLDKSGLPSDRFFAERPEGSVSTLKIQRTQQEDSAVYLCASTPGTKQETQYFGPGTRLLVL.

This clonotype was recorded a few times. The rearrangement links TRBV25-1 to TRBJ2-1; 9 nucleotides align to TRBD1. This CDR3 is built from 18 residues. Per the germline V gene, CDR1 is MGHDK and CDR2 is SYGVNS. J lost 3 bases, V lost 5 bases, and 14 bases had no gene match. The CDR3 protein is CASSTPPGQGGNYNEQFF. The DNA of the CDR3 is TGTGCCAGCAGTACTCCCCCGGGACAGGGAGGTAACTACAATGAGCAGTTCTTC.

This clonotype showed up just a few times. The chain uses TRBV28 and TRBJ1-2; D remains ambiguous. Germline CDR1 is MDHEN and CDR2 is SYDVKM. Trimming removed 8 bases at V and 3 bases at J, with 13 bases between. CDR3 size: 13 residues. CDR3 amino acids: CASLPPGDYGYTF. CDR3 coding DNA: TGTGCCAGCCTTCCGCCTGGAGACTATGGCTACACCTTC.

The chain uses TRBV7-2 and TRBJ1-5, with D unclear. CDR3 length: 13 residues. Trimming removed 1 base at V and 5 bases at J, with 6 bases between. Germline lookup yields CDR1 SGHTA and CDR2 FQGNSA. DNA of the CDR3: TGTGCCAGCAGCTTAGATGCAGATCAGCCCCAGCATTTT. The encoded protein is CASSLDADQPQHF.

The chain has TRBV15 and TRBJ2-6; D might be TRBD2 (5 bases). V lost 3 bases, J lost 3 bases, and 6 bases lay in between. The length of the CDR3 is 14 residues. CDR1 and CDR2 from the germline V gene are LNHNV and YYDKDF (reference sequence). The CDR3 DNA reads TGTGCCACCAGCAGGGCGGGTGGGGCCAACGTCCTGACTTTC. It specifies CATSRAGGANVLTF.

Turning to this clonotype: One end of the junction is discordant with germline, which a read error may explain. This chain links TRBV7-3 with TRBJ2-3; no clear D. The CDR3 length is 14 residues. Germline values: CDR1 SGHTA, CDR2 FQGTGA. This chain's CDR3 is CASSLTSSSDTRYF. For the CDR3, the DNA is TGTGCCAGCAGCTTAACCTCCAGCTCAGATACGCGGTATTTT.

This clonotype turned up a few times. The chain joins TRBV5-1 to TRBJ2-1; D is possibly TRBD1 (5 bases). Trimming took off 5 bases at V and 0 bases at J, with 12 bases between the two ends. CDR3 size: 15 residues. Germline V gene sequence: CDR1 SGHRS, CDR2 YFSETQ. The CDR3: CASSPDMSSYNEQFF. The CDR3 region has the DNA TGCGCCAGCAGTCCGGACATGAGCTCCTACAATGAGCAGTTCTTC.

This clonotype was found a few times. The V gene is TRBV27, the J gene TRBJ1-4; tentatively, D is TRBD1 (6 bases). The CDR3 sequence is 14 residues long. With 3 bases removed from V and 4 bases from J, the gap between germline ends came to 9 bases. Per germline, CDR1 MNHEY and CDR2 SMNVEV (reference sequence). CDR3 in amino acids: CASSLDSFNEKLFF. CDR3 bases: TGTGCCAGCAGTTTGGACAGTTTTAATGAAAAACTGTTTTTT.

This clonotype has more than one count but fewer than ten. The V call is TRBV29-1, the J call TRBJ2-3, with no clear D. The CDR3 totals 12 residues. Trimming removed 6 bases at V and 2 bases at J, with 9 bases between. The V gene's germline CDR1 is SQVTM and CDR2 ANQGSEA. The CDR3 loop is CSVLVDTDTQYF. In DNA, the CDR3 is TGCAGCGTGCTAGTAGACACAGATACGCAGTATTTT.

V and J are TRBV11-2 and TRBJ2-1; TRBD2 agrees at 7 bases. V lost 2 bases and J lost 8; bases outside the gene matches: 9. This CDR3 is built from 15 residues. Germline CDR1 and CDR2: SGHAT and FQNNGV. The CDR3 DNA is TGTGCCAGCAGCTTAACGTGGACTAGTATCGATGAGCAGTTCTTC. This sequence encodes CASSLTWTSIDEQFF.

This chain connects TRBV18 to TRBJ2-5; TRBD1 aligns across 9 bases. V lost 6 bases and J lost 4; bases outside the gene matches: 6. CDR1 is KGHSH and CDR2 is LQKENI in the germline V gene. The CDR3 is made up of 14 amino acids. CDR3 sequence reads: CASSPDRGRETQYF. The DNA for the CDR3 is TGTGCCAGCTCGCCGGACAGGGGAAGAGAGACCCAGTACTTC. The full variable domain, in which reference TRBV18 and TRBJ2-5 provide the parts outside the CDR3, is NAGVMQNPRHLVRRRGQEARLRCSPMKGHSHVYWYRQLPEEGLKFMVYLQKENIIDESGMPKERFSAEFPKEGPSILRIQQVVRGDSAAYFCASSPDRGRETQYFGPGTRLLVL.